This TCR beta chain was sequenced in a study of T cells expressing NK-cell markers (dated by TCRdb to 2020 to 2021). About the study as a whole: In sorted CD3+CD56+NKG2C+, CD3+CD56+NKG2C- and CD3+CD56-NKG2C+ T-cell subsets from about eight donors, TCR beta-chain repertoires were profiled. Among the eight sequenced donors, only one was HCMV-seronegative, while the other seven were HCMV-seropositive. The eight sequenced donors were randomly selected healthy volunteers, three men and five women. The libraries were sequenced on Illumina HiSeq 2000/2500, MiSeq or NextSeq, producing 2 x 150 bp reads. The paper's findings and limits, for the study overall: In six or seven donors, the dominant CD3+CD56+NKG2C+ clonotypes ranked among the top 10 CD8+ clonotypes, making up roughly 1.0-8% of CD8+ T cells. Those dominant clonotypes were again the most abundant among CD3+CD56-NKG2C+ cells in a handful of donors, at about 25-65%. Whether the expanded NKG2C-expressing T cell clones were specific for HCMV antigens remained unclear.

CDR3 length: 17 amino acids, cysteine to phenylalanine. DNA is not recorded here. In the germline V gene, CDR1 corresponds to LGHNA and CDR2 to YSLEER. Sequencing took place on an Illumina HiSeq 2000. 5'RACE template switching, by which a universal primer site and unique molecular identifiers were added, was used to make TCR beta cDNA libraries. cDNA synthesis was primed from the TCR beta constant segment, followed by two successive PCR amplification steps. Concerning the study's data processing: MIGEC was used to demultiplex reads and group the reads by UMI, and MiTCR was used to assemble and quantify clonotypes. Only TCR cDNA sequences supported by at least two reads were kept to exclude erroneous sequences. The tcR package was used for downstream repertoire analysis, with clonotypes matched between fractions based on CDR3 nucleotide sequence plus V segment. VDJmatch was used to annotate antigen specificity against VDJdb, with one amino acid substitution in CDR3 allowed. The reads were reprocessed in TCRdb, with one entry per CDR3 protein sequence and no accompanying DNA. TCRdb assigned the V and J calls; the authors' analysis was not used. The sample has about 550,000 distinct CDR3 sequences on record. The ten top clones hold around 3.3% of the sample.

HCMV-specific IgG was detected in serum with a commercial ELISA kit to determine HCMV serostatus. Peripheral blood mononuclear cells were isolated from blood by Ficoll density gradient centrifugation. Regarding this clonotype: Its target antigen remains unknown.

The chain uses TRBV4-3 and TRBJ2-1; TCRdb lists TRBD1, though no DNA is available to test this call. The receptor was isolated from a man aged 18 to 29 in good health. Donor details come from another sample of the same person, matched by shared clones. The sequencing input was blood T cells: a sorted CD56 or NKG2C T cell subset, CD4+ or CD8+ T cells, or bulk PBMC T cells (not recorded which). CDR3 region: CASSQVIDRRTMNEQFF.